These T cell receptor beta chains were read from a single sample in a study of blood T cells in healthy people across ages. TCRdb recomputed calls from the 5' RACE reads with MiXCR, one row per CDR3 protein. The sample carries fewer than 900,000 distinct CDR3 sequences, roughly 41% recorded once. Source material: blood. All receptors come from a woman between 55 and 75 years old in good health. Each CDR3 is given with its conserved first and last residue. Each record gives: clone size, CDR3 length, V gene, D gene, J gene, CDR3 protein, CDR3 DNA. D genes are given only for firm matches. Only some rows state a clone size, as once, few, many or a class for expanded clones.

>NA|14|TRBV2|NA|TRBJ2-7
CASSEAANSYEQYF
TGTGCCAGCAGTGAAGCGGCGAACTCCTACGAGCAGTACTTC
>NA|14|TRBV12-3/TRBV12-4|TRBD1|TRBJ1-5
CASGGDSSYQPQHF
TGTGCCAGCGGGGGGGACAGCTCTTATCAGCCCCAGCATTTT
>NA|16|TRBV28|TRBD1|TRBJ2-7
CASSLAGTGGTYEQYF
TGTGCCAGCAGTTTAGCCGGGACAGGGGGCACCTACGAGCAGTACTTC
>NA|12|TRBV27|NA|TRBJ2-7
CASSPGTSEQYF
TGTGCCAGCAGTCCAGGGACCTCCGAGCAGTACTTC
>few|13|TRBV7-3|NA|TRBJ2-5
CASSLIVQETQYF
TGTGCCAGCAGCTTAATCGTCCAAGAGACCCAGTACTTC
>NA|13|TRBV2|NA|TRBJ2-5
CASSSPPGFGQYF
TGTGCCAGCAGCTCCCCCCCTGGCTTTGGGCAGTACTTC
>NA|17|TRBV7-6|NA|TRBJ1-4
CASSFTIGGREREKLFF
TGTGCCAGCAGCTTCACGATCGGGGGCAGGGAGAGGGAAAAACTGTTTTTT
>many|19|TRBV25-1|NA|TRBJ1-2
CASRGRTMATPSPLNGYTF
NA
>NA|14|TRBV5-1|TRBD2|TRBJ2-7
CASSLGLAENEQYF
TGCGCCAGCAGCTTGGGACTAGCGGAGAATGAGCAGTACTTC
>NA|16|TRBV24-1|TRBD1|TRBJ1-4
CATSETGTATNEKLFF
TGTGCCACCAGTGAAACCGGGACAGCAACTAATGAAAAACTGTTTTTT
>few|14|TRBV25-1|TRBD2|TRBJ2-3
CASKAGGIADTQYF
TGTGCCAGTAAAGCGGGAGGAATCGCAGATACGCAGTATTTT
>NA|13|TRBV11-1|TRBD1|TRBJ2-7
CASTKGTAYEQYF
TGTGCCAGCACCAAGGGGACAGCCTACGAGCAGTACTTC
>NA|15|TRBV9|TRBD2|TRBJ2-1
CASSVGTSGFNEQFF
TGTGCCAGCAGCGTAGGGACTAGCGGGTTCAATGAGCAGTTCTTC
>NA|17|TRBV3-1|TRBD1|TRBJ2-7
CDSSQGGPTGVRYEQYF
TGTGACAGCAGCCAAGGCGGCCCCACAGGGGTGAGGTACGAGCAGTACTTC
>NA|12|TRBV5-1|NA|TRBJ2-1
CASRIEGNEQFF
TGCGCCAGCAGGATCGAGGGAAATGAGCAGTTCTTC
>many|14|TRBV3-1|TRBD1|TRBJ2-7
CASSPGGRTYEQYF
TGTGCCAGCAGTCCAGGGGGCAGGACCTACGAGCAGTACTTC
>NA|15|TRBV9|TRBD2|TRBJ2-7
CASSHGTSGVYEQYF
TGTGCCAGCAGCCACGGGACTAGCGGAGTCTACGAGCAGTACTTC
>NA|14|TRBV24-1|TRBD2|TRBJ2-1
CATSDRLARNEQFF
TGTGCCACCAGTGATAGACTAGCTCGCAATGAGCAGTTCTTC
>NA|16|TRBV6-1|NA|TRBJ2-6
CASSEASYSGANVLTF
TGTGCCAGCAGTGAGGCCAGCTACTCTGGGGCCAACGTCCTGACTTTC
>NA|14|TRBV6-2/TRBV6-3|NA|TRBJ1-1
CASSYRPGRPEAFF
TGTGCCAGCAGTTACCGTCCTGGGCGGCCTGAAGCTTTCTTT
>once|14|TRBV5-5|TRBD1|TRBJ1-1
CASSWGTGYTEAFF
TGTGCCAGCAGCTGGGGGACAGGGTACACTGAAGCTTTCTTT
>NA|17|TRBV11-2|TRBD1|TRBJ1-4
CASSQLTSGTGYEKLFF
TGTGCCAGCAGCCAACTCACCTCCGGGACAGGGTACGAAAAACTGTTTTTT
>few|15|TRBV9|TRBD2|TRBJ2-5
CASSVVAGGQETQYF
TGTGCCAGCAGCGTAGTGGCGGGGGGTCAAGAGACCCAGTACTTC
>NA|11|TRBV20-1|NA|TRBJ1-4
CSAMGNEKLFF
TGCAGTGCTATGGGTAATGAAAAACTGTTTTTT
>once|18|TRBV28|TRBD2|TRBJ2-7
CASSFPTGTSGSGYEQYF
TGTGCCAGCAGTTTTCCAACCGGGACTAGCGGGAGTGGCTACGAGCAGTACTTC
>NA|14|TRBV7-2|NA|TRBJ1-6
CASSRESYNSPPHF
TGTGCCAGCAGCAGGGAGTCCTATAATTCACCCCCCCACTTT
>NA|14|TRBV20-1|TRBD2|TRBJ2-1
CSVPREGKNNEQFF
TGCAGTGTTCCCCGGGAGGGTAAAAACAATGAGCAGTTCTTC
>few|15|TRBV7-9|NA|TRBJ2-3
CASTGLDRWTDTQYF
TGTGCCAGCACCGGCTTAGACAGATGGACAGATACGCAGTATTTT
>few|15|TRBV12-3/TRBV12-4|NA|TRBJ1-4
CASSLGEGRLEKLFF
TGTGCCAGCAGTTTAGGAGAGGGACGGTTAGAAAAACTGTTTTTT
>many|14|TRBV20-1|NA|TRBJ2-5
CSARVRVLQETQYF
TGCAGTGCTAGAGTGAGGGTCCTACAAGAGACCCAGTACTTC
>NA|14|TRBV5-6|NA|TRBJ1-2
CASSLRAERHGYTF
TGTGCCAGCAGCTTGCGAGCTGAGAGGCATGGCTACACCTTC
>few|16|TRBV5-6|TRBD1|TRBJ1-2
CASTSGDRASYYGYTF
TGTGCCAGCACCAGTGGGGACAGGGCGTCTTACTATGGCTACACCTTC
>few|15|TRBV11-3|NA|TRBJ2-3
CASSFGQGGMDTQYF
TGTGCCAGCAGCTTCGGGCAGGGCGGAATGGATACGCAGTATTTT
>few|16|TRBV3-1|TRBD2|TRBJ2-1
CASSRLAGGPNNEQFF
TGTGCCAGCAGCCGACTAGCGGGGGGGCCGAATAATGAGCAGTTCTTC
>NA|17|TRBV23-1|TRBD1|TRBJ2-1
CASSQSEGQRSYNEQFF
TGCGCCAGCAGTCAATCTGAGGGACAGCGGTCCTACAATGAGCAGTTCTTC
>NA|15|TRBV5-1|NA|TRBJ1-2
CASSLGAGSPYGYTF
TGCGCCAGCAGCTTGGGTGCGGGGTCCCCCTATGGCTACACCTTC
>few|18|TRBV20-1|TRBD2|TRBJ2-5
CSARDASGGALFGETQYF
TGCAGTGCTAGAGACGCTAGCGGGGGGGCCTTATTTGGAGAGACCCAGTACTTC
>once|11|TRBV7-2|NA|TRBJ2-5
CASATGETQYF
TGTGCCAGCGCAACGGGGGAGACCCAGTACTTC
>many|15|TRBV7-2|NA|TRBJ2-1
CASSSDRMAYNEQFF
TGTGCCAGCAGCTCGGACCGAATGGCGTACAATGAGCAGTTCTTC
>few|13|TRBV29-1|NA|TRBJ1-1
CSVGIRENTEAFF
TGCAGCGTCGGGATCAGGGAAAACACTGAAGCTTTCTTT
>many|13|TRBV24-1|NA|TRBJ2-3
CATEGAITDTQYF
TGTGCCACGGAGGGGGCCATCACAGATACGCAGTATTTT
>NA|13|TRBV25-1|NA|TRBJ1-2
CASSEWGRGGYTF
TGTGCCAGCAGTGAATGGGGAAGGGGTGGCTACACCTTC
>NA|14|TRBV6-1|NA|TRBJ2-7
CASSESRVQNEQYF
TGTGCCAGCAGTGAGTCCCGGGTCCAAAACGAGCAGTACTTC
>NA|18|TRBV20-1|TRBD2|TRBJ2-1
CSASVTSGRLVVGNEQFF
TGCAGTGCTAGTGTGACTAGCGGGAGACTAGTTGTCGGGAATGAGCAGTTCTTC
>few|16|TRBV7-3|TRBD2|TRBJ2-1
CASSPGAGETYNEQFF
TGTGCCAGCAGCCCCGGCGCGGGAGAGACCTACAATGAGCAGTTCTTC
>NA|12|TRBV20-1|NA|TRBJ1-2
CSAREQAYGYTF
TGCAGTGCACGCGAACAGGCGTATGGCTACACCTTC
>many|12|TRBV29-1|NA|TRBJ2-7
CSVASGGYEQYF
TGCAGCGTTGCCTCGGGTGGCTACGAGCAGTACTTC
>many|11|TRBV12-3/TRBV12-4|NA|TRBJ2-4
CASQKGNIQYF
TGTGCCAGCCAAAAGGGTAACATTCAGTACTTC
>few|15|TRBV24-1|NA|TRBJ2-3
CATSDSQQGSDTQYF
TGTGCCACCAGTGATTCGCAGCAGGGTTCAGATACGCAGTATTTT
>NA|11|TRBV20-1|NA|TRBJ2-2
CSASKGGELFF
TGCAGTGCTAGTAAGGGCGGGGAGCTGTTTTTT
>NA|16|TRBV3-1|TRBD1|TRBJ2-1
CASSGLGGQGGNEQFF
TGTGCCAGCAGCGGACTAGGTGGACAGGGGGGAAATGAGCAGTTCTTC
>few|13|TRBV10-2|NA|TRBJ1-6
CASREPGRSPLHF
TGCGCCAGCAGGGAACCCGGCCGTTCACCCCTCCACTTT
>many|12|TRBV12-3/TRBV12-4|NA|TRBJ2-7
CASSPGNYEQYF
TGTGCCAGCAGCCCTGGCAACTACGAGCAGTACTTC
>few|13|TRBV29-1|NA|TRBJ2-5
CSVDISFQETQYF
TGCAGCGTTGATATATCCTTTCAAGAGACCCAGTACTTC
>once|15|TRBV3-1|NA|TRBJ2-7
CASSQAAGPSYEQYF
TGTGCCAGCAGCCAAGCGGCGGGTCCTTCCTACGAGCAGTACTTC
>few|18|TRBV7-9|TRBD2|TRBJ2-5
CASSPQGGLAEIQETQYF
TGTGCCAGCAGCCCTCAAGGGGGACTAGCGGAAATCCAAGAGACCCAGTACTTC